The 30 T cell receptor beta chains given below trace back to one sample, sequenced in a study of radiotherapy plus CTLA-4 blockade in lung cancer. Sequencing was performed with immunoSEQ multiplex PCR; in TCRdb, only in-frame clones are kept and a portion is missing. In the table there are roughly 100,000 clones, approximately 78% of which are singletons. Sequencing used peripheral blood, obtained from a patient treated with radiotherapy plus ipilimumab. The origin of the receptors is a human donor with non-small cell lung cancer who had a partial response to radiotherapy plus ipilimumab.

Turning to this clone: A read error may account for a junction end that differs from germline. The CDR3 DNA follows: TGTGCCAGCTGTTTTAAAGGGGGGGGTGCAGATACGCAGTATTTT. Protein product: CASCFKGGGADTQYF. V is TRBV27 and J is TRBJ2-3, with a tentative D call TRBD2 (7 bases). The CDR3 sequence is 15 residues long. Germline lookup yields CDR1 MNHEY and CDR2 SMNVEV (reference sequence).

CDR3 in DNA: TGTGCCAGCAGTTCCAACAGGGTGAGCACAGATACGCAGTATTTT. It translates to CASSSNRVSTDTQYF. J is TRBJ2-3 and V is TRBV28, with D perhaps matching TRBD1 (6 bases). The length of the CDR3 is 15 residues. V lost 4 bases to trimming and J lost 0 bases, with 11 bases between them. Looked up from germline, CDR1 is MDHEN and CDR2 is SYDVKM. The variable domain in full, completed from reference TRBV28 and TRBJ2-3, reads DVKVTQSSRYLVKRTGEKVFLECVQDMDHENMFWYRQDPGLGLRLIYFSYDVKMKEKGDIPEGYSVSREKKERFSLILESASTNQTSMYLCASSSNRVSTDTQYFGPGTRLTVL.

The chain couples TRBV6-5 to TRBJ1-1, with 7 bases matching TRBD1. From germline, CDR1 is MNHEY and CDR2 SVGAGI. V lost 3 bases and J lost 8; bases outside the gene matches: 9. The CDR3 covers 14 residues. CDR3 loop: CASSYNDRAGEAFF. CDR3 nucleotides: TGTGCCAGCAGTTATAACGACAGGGCAGGCGAAGCTTTCTTT.

A few counts support this clone. The rearrangement uses TRBV6-1 and TRBJ2-7; 9 nucleotides line up with TRBD1. This CDR3 is 15 amino acids long. The germline V gene has CDR1 MNHNS and CDR2 SASEGT. Unmatched junction bases numbered 15, after V lost 8 bases and J lost 7 bases. CDR3 region: CASGPTRDRVSEQYF. The CDR3 bases are TGTGCCAGCGGCCCGACCCGGGACAGGGTGTCTGAGCAGTACTTC.

V usage is TRBV6-1 and J usage is TRBJ2-7, with 9 bases fitting TRBD1. The length of the CDR3 is 13 residues. The germline V gene encodes CDR1 MNHNS and CDR2 SASEGT. After removal of 6 bases from V and 4 bases from J, the junction contained 4 bases not matched to a gene. The CDR3 spells CASRPGQGYEQYF. Written as DNA, the CDR3 is TGTGCCAGCAGGCCGGGACAGGGTTACGAGCAGTACTTC.

This clone was observed a handful of times. The chain links TRBV10-3 to TRBJ1-4; D ambiguous. Germline CDR1 reads ENHRY; CDR2 reads SYGVKD. CDR3 length: 17 residues. Trimming stripped 0 bases from V and 0 bases from J, with 11 bases between. CDR3 protein: CAISESRVVATNEKLFF. DNA for the CDR3: TGTGCCATCAGTGAGTCGCGGGTCGTTGCAACTAATGAAAAACTGTTTTTT.

The sample holds one count of this clone. The V gene is TRBV7-2, the J gene TRBJ2-1; no clear D. The germline CDR1 and CDR2 sequences are SGHTA and FQGNSA. V shed 6 bases and J shed 0 bases, with 6 bases lying between them. This CDR3 is built from 13 residues. The DNA for the CDR3 is TGTGCCAGCAGTCCTAGCTCCTACAATGAGCAGTTCTTC. Protein product: CASSPSSYNEQFF.

The chain combines TRBV5-1 with TRBJ2-1; 9 positions agree with TRBD1. CDR1 and CDR2 (germline): SGHRS, YFSETQ. V gave up 0 bases and J gave up 5 bases; unmatched junction bases: 3. The CDR3 sequence is 15 residues long. As DNA, the CDR3 is TGCGCCAGCAGCTTGGGGGACAGGGAGAACAATGAGCAGTTCTTC. It is translated as CASSLGDRENNEQFF.

This clone was recorded only once. The chain recombines TRBV9 with TRBJ2-5; tentative D call: TRBD2 (6 bases). Per the germline V gene, CDR1 is SGDLS and CDR2 is YYNGEE. Trimming removed 0 bases from V and 7 bases from J, with 10 bases in between. The CDR3 contains 13 residues. In DNA, the CDR3 is TGTGCCAGCAGCGTAGTTCAGGGAGGGACCCAGTACTTC. This translates into CASSVVQGGTQYF.

The CDR3 reads CSVGGGGNQPQHF. CDR3 nucleotide sequence: TGCAGCGTTGGGGGGGGTGGGAATCAGCCCCAGCATTTT. The chain recombines TRBV29-1 with TRBJ1-5; TRBD1 might be the D (5 bases). V was pared by 4 bases and J by 4 bases, with 11 bases between. The CDR3 runs 13 residues. The germline V gene has CDR1 SQVTM and CDR2 ANQGSEA.

The chain is built from TRBV7-3 and TRBJ2-5; TRBD2 matches 9 bases. This CDR3 has 13 amino acids. CDR1 and CDR2 from the germline V gene are SGHTA and FQGTGA. V lost 3 bases to trimming and J lost 13 bases; unmatched junction nucleotides: 9. Written as DNA, the CDR3 is TGTGCCAGCAGCTTTTCCCCTAGCGGGACTCGGTACTTC. It encodes CASSFSPSGTRYF. Full variable domain (rest looked up from reference TRBV7-3 and TRBJ2-5): GAGVSQTPSNKVTEKGKYVELRCDPISGHTALYWYRQSLGQGPEFLIYFQGTGAADDSGLPNDRFFAVRPEGSVSTLKIQRTERGDSAVYLCASSFSPSGTRYFGPGTRLLVL.

This clone appeared a few times. The J gene is TRBJ1-1, the V gene TRBV7-9; weak D call: TRBD1 (5 bases). CDR1 and CDR2 (germline): SEHNR, FQNEAQ (reference sequence). Trimming cost V 6 bases and J 4 bases, with 12 bases left between them. The CDR3 covers 13 residues. CDR3 amino acids: CASSLQGSTEAFF. Here the CDR3 DNA reads TGTGCCAGCAGTCTCCAGGGTTCCACTGAAGCTTTCTTT.

This chain links TRBV28 with TRBJ2-7, with TRBD1 matching over 8 bases. The germline V gene encodes CDR1 MDHEN and CDR2 SYDVKM. The CDR3 loop spans 16 amino acids. J was trimmed by 2 bases and V by 5 bases; bases with no gene match: 11. CDR3 in amino acids: CASSPTGGEGTYEQYF. CDR3 nucleotides: TGTGCCAGCAGTCCAACAGGGGGTGAGGGCACCTACGAGCAGTACTTC.

V gene TRBV11-3 combines with J gene TRBJ1-1; D ambiguous. CDR3 length: 16 amino acids. Germline CDR1 and CDR2: SGHNT and YENEEA. V gave up 1 base and J gave up 2 bases, with 14 bases separating them. CDR3 sequence reads: CASSLGSTGLNTEAFF. In DNA form, the CDR3 reads TGTGCCAGCAGCTTAGGATCCACCGGTCTAAACACTGAAGCTTTCTTT.

The chain joins TRBV6-5 to TRBJ2-3; 8 bases line up with TRBD1. Trimming at V came to 2 bases and at J to 4 bases, leaving 8 bases not matched to a gene. Per germline, CDR1 MNHEY and CDR2 SVGAGI. The CDR3 length is 16 residues. This CDR3 reads CASSYIAGGSSDTQYF. The CDR3 nucleotides read TGTGCCAGCAGTTACATCGCAGGGGGCTCGTCAGATACGCAGTATTTT.

The chain uses TRBV9 and TRBJ2-7; 14 bases are shared with TRBD2. The V gene's germline CDR1 is SGDLS and CDR2 YYNGEE. The CDR3 totals 16 residues. Trimming at V came to 4 bases and at J to 3 bases, leaving 6 bases not matched to a gene. CDR3 region: CASSPGLAGDGYEQYF. The CDR3 region has the DNA TGTGCCAGCAGCCCGGGACTAGCGGGAGACGGCTACGAGCAGTACTTC.

This clone was counted only a few times. This chain joins TRBV4-1 and TRBJ2-2, with TRBD2 matching 8 bases. The CDR3 loop spans 15 amino acids. Germline V gene sequence: CDR1 MGHRA, CDR2 YSYEKL. V was clipped by 2 bases and J by 9 bases; unmatched bases: 8. The CDR3 loop is CASSQNSGGGRELFF. CDR3 DNA sequence: TGCGCCAGCAGCCAAAACTCCGGGGGGGGGCGGGAGCTGTTTTTT.

V and J are TRBV9 and TRBJ1-2, with a tentative D call TRBD1 (6 bases). The CDR3 spans 11 residues. Germline V gene lookup returns CDR1 SGDLS and CDR2 YYNGEE. V lost 7 bases and J lost 8, with 12 bases in between. The CDR3 region is CASGGGEGYTF. As DNA, the CDR3 is TGTGCCAGCGGGGGGGGCGAAGGCTACACCTTC.

This chain's CDR3 is CASSSGQGLGAEAFF. In nucleotides, the CDR3 is TGTGCCAGCAGCTCGGGACAGGGTTTGGGAGCTGAAGCTTTCTTT. V and J are TRBV7-2 and TRBJ1-1, with 9 bases lining up with TRBD1. CDR3 size: 15 residues. Germline-derived CDR1 and CDR2 are SGHTA and FQGNSA. The trim removed 4 bases at V and 6 bases at J, leaving 9 bases unmatched.

A few counts support this clone. The chain links TRBV6-6 to TRBJ2-5, with TRBD1 matching 9 bases. Germline CDR1 MNHNY, CDR2 SVGAGI (reference sequence). The ends lost 4 bases at V and 12 bases at J; junction bases unmatched: 12. The CDR3 extends over 14 amino acids. The CDR3 spells CASSSFTSGTGKYF. The CDR3 DNA sequence: TGTGCCAGCAGTTCGTTCACTTCCGGGACAGGGAAGTACTTC.

The CDR3 here is CASSPMTGDFYTDTQYF. CDR3 bases: TGTGCCAGCAGCCCAATGACAGGGGACTTTTACACAGATACGCAGTATTTT. The rearrangement links TRBV14 to TRBJ2-3; 8 bases are shared with TRBD1. Germline V gives CDR1 SGHDN, CDR2 FVKESK. This CDR3 region has 17 residues. V shed 4 bases and J 2 bases; nucleotides not matched to a gene: 11.

The gene calls are TRBV6-5 and TRBJ1-1; possibly TRBD1 for D (6 bases). V lost 4 bases and J 5 bases, leaving 14 bases between the germline ends. The CDR3 extends over 14 amino acids. The germline V gene has CDR1 MNHEY and CDR2 SVGAGI. The CDR3 DNA reads TGTGCCAGCAGTTCGGGACTAGGGGGGACTGAAGCTTTCTTT. Translation: CASSSGLGGTEAFF.

This clone was recorded a few times. The chain links TRBV6-1 to TRBJ2-7; 9 nucleotides align to TRBD1. Germline V gives CDR1 MNHNS, CDR2 SASEGT. J gave up 5 bases and V 6 bases, and 11 bases lay outside the gene matches. The CDR3 length is 15 residues. CDR3 nucleotides: TGTGCCAGCAGCCCAGGGACAGGGACTCGGGACGAGCAGTACTTC. It encodes CASSPGTGTRDEQYF.

This sequence joins TRBV7-3 and TRBJ2-3; the D gene is possibly TRBD2 (5 bases). The ends were cut back, 2 bases at V and 6 bases at J, with 15 bases in the middle. The CDR3 sequence is 15 residues long. Germline values: CDR1 SGHTA, CDR2 FQGTGA. The CDR3 here is CASSLESGPYDTQYF. Here the CDR3 DNA reads TGTGCCAGCAGCTTAGAGAGCGGTCCTTATGATACGCAGTATTTT.

The rearrangement uses TRBV6-4 and TRBJ1-2; 9 bases match TRBD1. The CDR3 totals 15 residues. V was clipped by 5 bases and J by 7 bases; unmatched bases: 11. The V gene's germline CDR1 is MRHNA and CDR2 SNTAGT. CDR3 loop: CASSLDRGNRAGYTF. As DNA, the CDR3 is TGTGCCAGCAGTTTGGACAGGGGTAACCGTGCTGGCTACACCTTC.

The rearrangement uses TRBV11-2 and TRBJ2-7; 9 bases align to TRBD2. CDR1 is SGHAT, CDR2 FQNNGV, per germline. CDR3 length equals 15 residues. V was pared by 1 base and J by 7 bases, with 8 bases of the junction left unmatched. The CDR3 loop reads CASSLGWTSDKEQYF. DNA of the CDR3: TGTGCCAGCAGCTTAGGGTGGACTAGCGACAAGGAGCAGTACTTC.

This clone was recorded only once. The V gene is TRBV10-3, the J gene TRBJ1-2, with TRBD1 identical over 9 bases. Germline V gene data show CDR1 as ENHRY and CDR2 as SYGVKD. The CDR3 extends over 14 amino acids. The V gene end was trimmed by 5 bases and the J gene end by 7 bases; junction bases not matched to a gene: 8. In DNA, the CDR3 is TGTGCCATCAGTTCTACAGGGGGCGTTGGTGGCTACACCTTC. Its protein product is CAISSTGGVGGYTF.

The genes are TRBV6-6 and TRBJ2-3; D gene ambiguous. CDR1 MNHNY and CDR2 SVGAGI come from the germline V gene (reference sequence). There are 14 residues in the CDR3. Deletions cut 8 bases from V and 0 bases from J, with 12 bases between. CDR3 protein: CASESAVSTDTQYF. The CDR3 bases are TGTGCCAGCGAATCCGCGGTGAGCACAGATACGCAGTATTTT.

The chain is built from TRBV2 and TRBJ2-7; 9 nucleotides line up with TRBD1. V dropped 6 bases and J dropped 6; count of bases not matched to a gene: 12. This CDR3 is built from 15 residues. Germline V gene sequence: CDR1 SNHLY, CDR2 FYNNEI. In DNA form, the CDR3 reads TGTGCCAGCAGGACAGGGGGGTCCGGGAATGGCGAGCAGTACTTC. Translating it yields CASRTGGSGNGEQYF.

The chain uses TRBV18 and TRBJ1-4; maybe TRBD1 (6 bases). CDR1 KGHSH and CDR2 LQKENI come from the germline V gene. CDR3 length: 15 amino acids. V dropped 3 bases and J dropped 7 bases, with 15 bases sitting between them. DNA for the CDR3: TGTGCCAGCTCACCGCCAGAGGGGGTTTTTGAAAAACTGTTTTTT. Translating it yields CASSPPEGVFEKLFF.